The 22 T cell receptor beta chains in this list originate from one sample, sequenced in a study of OX40 agonist ivuxolimab in advanced cancers. Sequencing was performed with immunoSEQ multiplex PCR; in TCRdb, only in-frame clones are kept and a portion is missing. This table holds approximately 74,000 clones, roughly four fifths found once. Material: CD4+ or CD8+ T cells sorted from blood, obtained in a trial of the OX40 agonist ivuxolimab. These TCRs come from an adult with an advanced solid tumor such as melanoma, head and neck, liver or kidney cancer.

The J gene is TRBJ2-2, the V gene TRBV19, with a tentative D call TRBD2 (6 bases). This CDR3 is 17 amino acids long. Germline V lookup: CDR1 LNHDA, CDR2 SQIVND (reference sequence). V was shortened by 1 base and J by 3 bases, with 15 bases between the two germline ends. The chain's CDR3 is CASSIGQGGYYTGELFF. CDR3 nucleotide sequence: TGTGCCAGTAGTATAGGGCAGGGAGGATATTACACCGGGGAGCTGTTTTTT.

This rearrangement joins TRBV2 to TRBJ2-7; D might be TRBD2 (5 bases). The ends were cut back, 4 bases at V and 8 bases at J, with 12 bases in the middle. The CDR3 has 12 residues. Germline assignment: CDR1 SNHLY and CDR2 FYNNEI. CDR3 DNA sequence: TGTGCCAGCAGTGTTTTACGGGAAAAGCAGTACTTC. Protein sequence: CASSVLREKQYF.

The gene calls are TRBV7-9 and TRBJ1-1, with no clear D. V lost 3 bases and J lost 3, with 8 bases in between. CDR1 and CDR2 from the germline V gene are SEHNR and FQNEAQ (reference sequence). CDR3 length equals 13 residues. CDR3 nucleotide sequence: TGTGCCAGCAGCTTTGGAGACTACACTGAAGCTTTCTTT. This encodes CASSFGDYTEAFF.

This sequence joins TRBV7-2 and TRBJ1-1; D gene unclear. From germline, CDR1 is SGHTA and CDR2 FQGNSA. V was pared by 2 bases and J by 1 base, with 8 bases between. The CDR3 is 14 amino acids. The CDR3 here is CASSLIGSNTEAFF. The CDR3 DNA reads TGTGCCAGCAGCTTAATCGGGTCGAACACTGAAGCTTTCTTT.

This clone was picked up a small number of times. The genes are TRBV4-2 and TRBJ1-2, with 10 bases identical to TRBD1. CDR3 size: 15 residues. The germline V gene has CDR1 LGHNA and CDR2 YNFKEQ. Trimming removed 0 bases from V and 7 bases from J; junction bases left unmatched: 5. The CDR3 spells CASSQEVGQGIGYTF. In nucleotides, the CDR3 is TGTGCCAGCAGCCAAGAGGTGGGACAGGGGATTGGCTACACCTTC.

The chain couples TRBV19 to TRBJ2-5; a weak D match, TRBD1 (5 bases). This CDR3 comprises 11 residues. CDR1 and CDR2 from the germline V gene are LNHDA and SQIVND (reference sequence). The V end lost 5 bases, the J end lost 9 bases, and 10 bases lay between the germline ends. This CDR3 reads CASSSEGAQYF. The CDR3 region has the DNA TGTGCCAGTAGTTCTGAAGGGGCCCAGTACTTC. Combining the CDR3 with reference TRBV19 and TRBJ2-5 gives the whole variable domain DGGITQSPKYLFRKEGQNVTLSCEQNLNHDAMYWYRQDPGQGLRLIYYSQIVNDFQKGDIAEGYSVSREKKESFPLTVTSAQKNPTAFYLCASSSEGAQYFGPGTRLLVL.

The chain recombines TRBV27 with TRBJ2-2, with 7 bases identical to TRBD1. Trimming removed 8 bases from V and 5 bases from J; junction bases left unmatched: 8. Germline V gene lookup returns CDR1 MNHEY and CDR2 SMNVEV (reference sequence). The CDR3 is 14 residues long. CDR3 DNA: TGTGCCAGCTCCCGGGACAGACAGACCGGGGAGCTGTTTTTT. Encoded protein: CASSRDRQTGELFF.

The rearrangement links TRBV4-1 to TRBJ1-4; possibly TRBD1 for D (5 bases). CDR3 size: 16 residues. V gave up 0 bases and J gave up 0 bases, with 8 bases separating them. From germline, CDR1 is MGHRA and CDR2 YSYEKL. CDR3 nucleotide sequence: TGCGCCAGCAGCCAAGAGCAGGGTGCAACTAATGAAAAACTGTTTTTT. Translating gives CASSQEQGATNEKLFF.

By sample fraction, this clone is large. Other DNA sequences in this specimen translate into the identical CDR3. J is TRBJ2-7 and V is TRBV6-5; the match to TRBD1 covers 8 bases. The V and J ends lost 2 bases and 2 bases, in that order; junction bases with no gene match: 5. Germline values: CDR1 MNHEY, CDR2 SVGAGI. There are 15 residues in the CDR3. The CDR3 is CASSYRRTGTYEQYF. DNA for the CDR3: TGTGCCAGCAGTTACCGAAGGACAGGGACCTACGAGCAGTACTTC.

In its sample, this clone was seen a few times. V is TRBV6-5 and J is TRBJ1-1; D is possibly TRBD1 (5 bases). Trimming took 5 bases from V and 4 from J, leaving 17 bases between them. Germline lookup yields CDR1 MNHEY and CDR2 SVGAGI. The CDR3 contains 15 residues. CDR3 protein: CASSKQVGLATEAFF. The CDR3 DNA sequence: TGTGCCAGCAGTAAACAGGTTGGGCTGGCCACTGAAGCTTTCTTT.

The V and J genes are TRBV6-1 and TRBJ1-4; D not resolved. The CDR3 runs 14 residues. The germline V gene encodes CDR1 MNHNS and CDR2 SASEGT. Trimming removed 4 bases from V and 3 bases from J, with 9 bases in between. In DNA form, the CDR3 reads TGTGCCAGCAGTGGAGGAGTCGCTAATGAAAAACTGTTTTTT. Translating gives CASSGGVANEKLFF.

The rearrangement uses TRBV19 and TRBJ1-1; D gene unclear. V dropped 4 bases and J dropped 12 bases, with 18 bases sitting between them. Germline V gene sequence: CDR1 LNHDA, CDR2 SQIVND (reference sequence). The CDR3 has 13 amino acids. In DNA form, the CDR3 reads TGTGCCAGTAGTAGCCTATTTTGGAGTAGGACTTTCTTT. Residues: CASSSLFWSRTFF.

The chain links TRBV18 to TRBJ2-3, with D hard to call. V lost 3 bases and J lost 5, with 12 bases in between. The CDR3 is made up of 14 amino acids. The germline V gene has CDR1 KGHSH and CDR2 LQKENI. Here the CDR3 DNA reads TGTGCCAGCTCACCCCAGCAGGACCTAGATACGCAGTATTTT. This gives the protein CASSPQQDLDTQYF.

The rearrangement joins TRBV28 to TRBJ1-4, with D uncertain. V dropped 3 bases and J dropped 0 bases, with 8 bases sitting between them. Germline CDR1 reads MDHEN; CDR2 reads SYDVKM. This CDR3 spans 15 amino acids. For the CDR3, the DNA is TGTGCCAGCAGTTTCTTGGCCGCAACTAATGAAAAACTGTTTTTT. It is translated as CASSFLAATNEKLFF.

There are a few counts of this clone. The V and J genes are TRBV12-2 and TRBJ2-2; the table's TRBD1 call for D was not verified on the DNA. TRBV12-2 represents a pseudogene. The CDR3 spans 13 residues. The DNA for the CDR3 is TGTGCAAGTCGCTTACAGAACACCGGGGAGCTGTTTTTT. This translates into CASRLQNTGELFF.

The rearrangement joins TRBV5-4 to TRBJ2-5; 8 bases fit TRBD2. CDR1 and CDR2 (germline): SGHNT, YYREEE (reference sequence). This CDR3 comprises 15 residues. V shed 1 base and J 5 bases; nucleotides not matched to a gene: 7. CDR3 in DNA: TGTGCCAGCAGCTTGTCAGGAGCGGGGGTGGAGACCCAGTACTTC. Translation gives CASSLSGAGVETQYF.

The rearrangement links TRBV4-1 to TRBJ1-5; D is unresolved. Germline loops: CDR1 MGHRA, CDR2 YSYEKL. The CDR3 has 13 amino acids. Trimming took off 0 bases at V and 4 bases at J, with 4 bases between the two ends. The CDR3 DNA follows: TGCGCCAGCAGCCAAGATTGGAATCAGCCCCAGCATTTT. Its translation is CASSQDWNQPQHF.

The gene calls are TRBV7-3 and TRBJ2-5; TRBD1 or TRBD2 may be the D gene (5 bases each). The CDR3 consists of 13 residues. V was clipped by 3 bases and J by 4 bases, with 9 bases between them. Germline CDR1 SGHTA, CDR2 FQGTGA. The chain's CDR3 is CASSLGVGETQYF. The CDR3 DNA is TGTGCCAGCAGCTTGGGGGTCGGAGAGACCCAGTACTTC.

This chain links TRBV2 with TRBJ2-1; TRBD2 is a possible D gene (7 bases). The CDR3 contains 11 residues. Trimming took 4 bases from V and 12 from J, leaving 10 bases between them. Germline values: CDR1 SNHLY, CDR2 FYNNEI. CDR3 residues: CASSVRGGQFF. The CDR3 DNA reads TGTGCCAGCAGTGTTAGGGGGGGGCAGTTCTTC.

The chain combines TRBV28 with TRBJ2-5; maybe TRBD2 (5 bases). This CDR3 is 16 amino acids long. Germline V CDR1 and CDR2: MDHEN, SYDVKM. V was pared by 2 bases and J by 5 bases, with 18 bases between. CDR3: CASSLGRGPRMETQYF. CDR3 nucleotide sequence: TGTGCCAGCAGTTTAGGCCGAGGGCCTCGGATGGAGACCCAGTACTTC.

This chain connects TRBV7-2 to TRBJ2-3, with TRBD2 matching over 8 bases. V was clipped by 5 bases and J by 4 bases; unmatched bases: 5. Germline V gene sequence: CDR1 SGHTA, CDR2 FQGNSA. This CDR3 is built from 14 residues. The CDR3 loop is CASSPGGASDTQYF. The DNA for the CDR3 is TGTGCCAGCAGCCCCGGGGGGGCATCAGATACGCAGTATTTT.

The chain couples TRBV6-6 to TRBJ1-1, with 11 bases that match TRBD1. The CDR3 is made up of 16 amino acids. Losses at the gene ends were 0 bases for V and 8 bases for J; bases not matched to a gene: 8. CDR1 and CDR2 from the germline V gene are MNHNY and SVGAGI (reference sequence). CDR3 protein: CASSYSRGTGGREAFF. The CDR3 DNA sequence: TGTGCCAGCAGTTACTCGAGGGGGACAGGGGGTCGGGAAGCTTTCTTT.